The clone carrying this T cell receptor beta chain was observed many times. RNA transcripts gave rise to amplified TCR beta CDR3 regions. Using the HTBI primer set, a first-round RT-PCR was run on the TCR CDR3. A single record per CDR3 protein comes from TCRdb applying MiXCR to the multiplex PCR reads. There are 550,000 to 650,000 distinct CDR3 sequences in the sample; around 15% occur only once, and approximately 15% lies in the top ten. The sample comes from a study of T cells in Graves' hyperthyroidism and ophthalmopathy. Across the study: The initial diagnosis was the point when peripheral blood was collected, ahead of any treatment.

The sequencing input was blood. This clonotype originated in a woman aged 40 to 50 with Graves' hyperthyroidism.

CDR3 in amino acids: CAISRTSGSSYEQYF. CDR3 DNA: TGTGCCATCAGTCGGACTAGCGGGAGTTCCTACGAGCAGTACTTC. J is TRBJ2-7 and V is TRBV10-3, with 13 positions matching TRBD2. The CDR3 has 15 residues. The V gene's germline CDR1 is ENHRY and CDR2 SYGVKD. V lost 5 bases to trimming and J lost 1 base; unmatched junction nucleotides: 2.